A selection of T cell receptor beta chains follows, all from one sample in a study of blood T cell repertoires in COVID-19. Libraries were prepared by immunoSEQ multiplex PCR; TCRdb keeps only in-frame clonotypes and omits some of them. The sample holds 200,000 to 250,000 clones, roughly 90% seen once. The specimen was PBMCs or T cells enriched from blood (not recorded which). Receptor source: a woman younger than 45 with acute COVID-19. The CDR3 runs from the conserved cysteine through the conserved F or W. The order of the fields is J gene, V gene, CDR3 protein.

>TRBJ2-2|TRBV12-3/TRBV12-4
CASNSGVGELFF
>TRBJ1-3|TRBV5-3
CARSPNPRGNTIYF
>TRBJ1-6|TRBV19
CASSGTGDNSPLHF
>TRBJ1-2|TRBV12-5
CASGLDRGYGYTF
>TRBJ2-3|TRBV5-1
CASMNTGLTDTQYF
>TRBJ1-3|TRBV15
CATSSLSGGHYSGNTIYF
>TRBJ1-1|TRBV10-3
CAISESQGGTEAFF
>TRBJ2-1|TRBV5-6
CASSEHPSGGYNEQFF
>TRBJ1-6|TRBV15
CATSRARADSPLHF
>TRBJ2-7|TRBV6-2/TRBV6-3
CASSYRQNSYEQYF
>TRBJ2-3|TRBV4-2
CASSQPGGEDNTQYF
>TRBJ2-7|TRBV28
CASSYQQGGGLEQYF
>TRBJ1-3|TRBV3-1/TRBV3-2
CASSHYPQGYGNTIYF
>TRBJ1-2|TRBV6-6
CASSSSGTGYGYTF
>TRBJ1-6|TRBV2
CASMPNKNNSPLHF
>TRBJ2-7|TRBV19
CASQGQGNEQYF
>TRBJ2-5|TRBV7-9
CASSSEETQYF
>TRBJ2-7|TRBV18
CASSPSTDPDGYTPYF
>TRBJ1-3|TRBV2
CASSLQTGYGNTIYF
>TRBJ1-1|TRBV28
CASSFHGGGTEAFF
>TRBJ1-5|TRBV28
CASSFLQGFSNQPQHF
>TRBJ1-4|TRBV7-8
CASSRHAWGEKLFF
>TRBJ2-5|TRBV5-1
CASSSTTQETQYF
>TRBJ2-1|TRBV19
CASNDNTGWEQFF
>TRBJ1-6|TRBV5-1
CASTLPGGNSPLHF
>TRBJ2-3|TRBV5-1
CASSLGLAGFTDTQYF
>TRBJ1-1|TRBV4-3
CASSQDRGQGDTEAFF
>TRBJ2-1|TRBV4-1
CASSQTGGRTNEQFF
>TRBJ1-3|TRBV6-2/TRBV6-3
CASSYDGVGGNTIYF
>TRBJ1-1|TRBV5-1
CASSLRSGTENTEAFF
>TRBJ2-1|TRBV7-9
CASSPLGGAGDNEQFF
>TRBJ1-5|TRBV3-1/TRBV3-2
CASSQDRGQPQHF
>TRBJ1-2|TRBV7-9
CASSLDQWGYTF
>TRBJ1-5|TRBV6-2/TRBV6-3
CASSYGTGVGQPQHF
>TRBJ1-5|TRBV4-3
CASSQERQGDQPQHF
>TRBJ1-3|TRBV5-1
CASSSGDSWSSGNTIYF